This TCR beta chain was identified during a study of blood T cell repertoires in COVID-19. Study overall: Samples representing acute and convalescent COVID-19 were sourced from the United States, Italy and Spain.

CDR1 and CDR2 (germline): MNHEY, SVGAGI. V was pared by 0 bases and J by 4 bases, with 15 bases between. This CDR3 contains 16 residues. In the authors' workflow: Nucleated cell counts were estimated from reference gene primer amplification. The data were produced by immunoSEQ multiplex PCR, yet TCRdb's version contains in-frame clones alone and is incomplete. The V and J calls and clone size are taken from that table; D and trimming were inferred from the DNA. The sample lists around 310,000 clones; 88% were seen once. Specimen: peripheral blood. The V gene is TRBV6-5, the J gene TRBJ2-5; tentative D call: TRBD2 (6 bases). The TCR originated in a woman in her fifties or sixties with active or convalescent COVID-19. The CDR3 DNA sequence: TGTGCCAGCAGTTACTCGACGGGAGAAGGCGCAGAGACCCAGTACTTC. Protein sequence: CASSYSTGEGAETQYF.